The 30 T cell receptor beta chains reported below all come from one sample, sequenced in a study of OX40 agonist ivuxolimab in advanced cancers. Clones were read by immunoSEQ multiplex PCR, and TCRdb kept only the in-frame ones, dropping some. The profile shows under 150,000 clones, around 93% of them singletons. The specimen was CD4+ or CD8+ T cells sorted from blood, collected in a trial of the OX40 agonist ivuxolimab. The origin of the receptors is an adult with an advanced solid tumor such as melanoma, head and neck, liver or kidney cancer.

This rearrangement joins TRBV11-2 to TRBJ2-3, with a weak D call TRBD2 (6 bases). Trimming removed 4 bases from V and 1 base from J, with 9 bases in between. The CDR3 contains 14 residues. CDR1 is SGHAT and CDR2 is FQNNGV in the germline V gene. CDR3 DNA sequence: TGTGCCAGCAGCTCGGGACTGGGCACAGATACGCAGTATTTT. Translating it yields CASSSGLGTDTQYF.

Here the CDR3 reads CASSYSWTGKYEQYF. The CDR3, as DNA: TGTGCCAGCAGTTACTCCTGGACAGGGAAGTACGAGCAGTACTTC. This chain uses TRBV6-6 with TRBJ2-7, with TRBD1 matching over 8 bases. Trimming took 0 bases from V and 4 from J; bases not matched to a gene: 5. The CDR3 is made up of 15 amino acids. The V gene's germline CDR1 is MNHNY and CDR2 SVGAGI (reference sequence).

This chain uses TRBV14 with TRBJ2-2, with a tentative D call TRBD1 (6 bases). Trimming left V 4 bases short and J 0 bases short, with 12 bases between. This CDR3 is built from 16 residues. Per germline, CDR1 SGHDN and CDR2 FVKESK. The CDR3 spells CASSRKAGANTGELFF. The CDR3 bases are TGTGCCAGCAGCCGAAAGGCAGGGGCGAACACCGGGGAGCTGTTTTTT.

The chain employs TRBV9 and TRBJ1-6; maybe TRBD1 (5 bases). The CDR3 consists of 14 residues. V lost 1 base, J lost 10 bases, and 12 bases lay in between. CDR1 SGDLS and CDR2 YYNGEE come from the germline V gene. CDR3 sequence reads: CASSVKGEVSPLHF. The CDR3 nucleotides read TGTGCCAGCAGCGTAAAAGGGGAAGTCTCACCCCTCCACTTT.

Points on this clone: With a far larger clone one base away, a read error is the likely cause. V and J are TRBV5-1 and TRBJ2-7, with D maybe TRBD2 (7 bases). This CDR3 region has 16 residues. Germline V gene lookup returns CDR1 SGHRS and CDR2 YFSETQ. The chain's CDR3 is CASTPLGGQGNSPLHF. CDR3 bases: TGCGCCAGCACCCCCTTGGGGGGGCAGGGGAATTCACCCCTCCACTTC. Full variable domain (remainder filled in from reference TRBV5-1 and TRBJ2-7): KAGVTQTPRYLIKTRGQQVTLSCSPISGHRSVSWYQQTPGQGLQFLFEYFSETQRNKGNFPGRFSGRQFSNSRSEMNVSTLELGDSALYLCASTPLGGQGNSPLHFGPGTRLTVT.

The rearrangement uses TRBV19 and TRBJ1-1, with TRBD1 matching over 7 bases. Per the germline V gene, CDR1 is LNHDA and CDR2 is SQIVND (reference sequence). CDR3 length: 16 residues. J gave up 1 base and V 6 bases, and 11 bases lay outside the gene matches. The chain's CDR3 is CASSFSRGGANTEAFF. CDR3 coding DNA: TGTGCCAGTAGCTTCAGCAGGGGGGGTGCGAACACTGAAGCTTTCTTT.

This rearrangement joins TRBV7-8 to TRBJ2-2; possibly TRBD2 for D (7 bases). The CDR3 covers 15 residues. CDR1 SGHVS and CDR2 FQNEAQ come from the germline V gene. V lost 5 bases and J 2 bases, leaving 12 bases between the germline ends. The CDR3 spells CASSTGTINTGELFF. The CDR3 coding sequence is TGTGCCAGCAGCACAGGGACTATAAACACCGGGGAGCTGTTTTTT. The full variable domain, in which reference TRBV7-8 and TRBJ2-2 provide the parts outside the CDR3, is GAGVSQSPRYKVAKRGQDVALRCDPISGHVSLFWYQQALGQGPEFLTYFQNEAQLDKSGLPSDRFFAERPEGSVSTLKIQRTQQEDSAVYLCASSTGTINTGELFFGEGSRLTVL.

The gene calls are TRBV11-2 and TRBJ1-1, with 7 bases lining up with TRBD1. The CDR3 covers 14 residues. V shed 3 bases and J 1 base; nucleotides not matched to a gene: 2. CDR1 is SGHAT and CDR2 is FQNNGV in the germline V gene. CDR3 bases: TGTGCCAGCAGCTTCAGGGGGGCGAACACTGAAGCTTTCTTT. Its protein product is CASSFRGANTEAFF.

The chain links TRBV28 to TRBJ1-2, with D possibly being TRBD1 (5 bases). The CDR3 runs 14 residues. Germline assignment: CDR1 MDHEN and CDR2 SYDVKM. V lost 4 bases and J 4 bases, leaving 13 bases between the germline ends. The CDR3 here is CASSSRRDFYGYTF. The DNA of the CDR3 is TGTGCCAGCAGTTCGCGCCGGGACTTCTATGGCTACACCTTC.

A single count supports this clone. V gene TRBV5-4 combines with J gene TRBJ2-6, with TRBD1 matching over 8 bases. This CDR3 is built from 17 residues. J gave up 3 bases and V 0 bases, and 5 bases lay outside the gene matches. The germline gives CDR1 SGHNT, CDR2 YYREEE (reference sequence). The CDR3 nucleotides are TGTGCCAGCAGCTTGGGCCAGGGGGCGGTTGGGGCCAACGTCCTGACTTTC. This gives the protein CASSLGQGAVGANVLTF.

V is TRBV7-2 and J is TRBJ2-3, with 11 bases aligning to TRBD1. V lost 4 bases and J lost 5; bases outside the gene matches: 8. Germline V lookup: CDR1 SGHTA, CDR2 FQGNSA. CDR3 length: 16 residues. CDR3 DNA sequence: TGTGCCAGCAGCTGGACCGGGACAGGGGGAGGAGATACGCAGTATTTT. Its translation: CASSWTGTGGGDTQYF.

The chain links TRBV18 to TRBJ1-6; D not resolved. This CDR3 has 13 residues. Deletions cut 3 bases from V and 5 bases from J, with 5 bases between. From germline, CDR1 is KGHSH and CDR2 LQKENI. Here the CDR3 reads CASSPGNNSPLHF. The CDR3 nucleotides are TGTGCCAGCTCACCTGGGAATAATTCACCCCTCCACTTT.

CDR3 sequence: CASSAISSYEQYF. The CDR3 region has the DNA TGTGCCAGCTCAGCAATAAGCAGCTACGAGCAGTACTTC. J is TRBJ2-5 and V is TRBV18; no definite D call. The DNA end lines up better with TRBJ2-7; the J call may be wrong. Germline values: CDR1 KGHSH, CDR2 LQKENI. CDR3 length: 13 residues.

The CDR3 nucleotides are TGTGCCAGCAGCCCGGGGACATTCCGTTACACAGATACGCAGTATTTT. Translating gives CASSPGTFRYTDTQYF. The V and J genes are TRBV11-2 and TRBJ2-3; D may be TRBD1 (6 bases). From germline, CDR1 is SGHAT and CDR2 FQNNGV. Deletions cut 5 bases from V and 2 bases from J, with 17 bases between. The CDR3 runs 16 residues. The whole variable domain, remainder taken from reference TRBV11-2 and TRBJ2-3, is EAGVAQSPRYKIIEKRQSVAFWCNPISGHATLYWYQQILGQGPKLLIQFQNNGVVDDSQLPKDRFSAERLKGVDSTLKIQPAKLEDSAVYLCASSPGTFRYTDTQYFGPGTRLTVL.

The V gene is TRBV7-8, the J gene TRBJ1-2; D is perhaps TRBD1 (6 bases). The CDR3 extends over 15 amino acids. Germline CDR1 reads SGHVS; CDR2 reads FQNEAQ. V shed 1 base and J shed 4 bases, with 13 bases lying between them. The CDR3 nucleotides are TGTGCCAGCAGCTTAGAGCTGGGGGCGGGCTATGGCTACACCTTC. As protein: CASSLELGAGYGYTF.

This chain uses TRBV10-3 with TRBJ2-3; 7 nucleotides agree with TRBD1. Trimming at V came to 8 bases and at J to 1 base, leaving 3 bases not matched to a gene. The CDR3 is 13 amino acids. Germline CDR1 ENHRY, CDR2 SYGVKD. CDR3 sequence (DNA): TGTGCCATCCGGGACAGCGGCACAGATACGCAGTATTTT. The encoded protein is CAIRDSGTDTQYF.

This chain joins TRBV4-2 and TRBJ2-7, with 9 bases identical to TRBD1. V lost 5 bases to trimming and J lost 4 bases; unmatched junction nucleotides: 18. The V gene's germline CDR1 is LGHNA and CDR2 YNFKEQ. CDR3 length: 18 amino acids. CDR3 nucleotides: TGTGCCAGCAGCTCTCAGCCTGCACCGGGACAGGGCTCATACGAGCAGTACTTC. It is translated as CASSSQPAPGQGSYEQYF.

The rearrangement links TRBV7-9 to TRBJ1-1; D call uncertain. CDR1 is SEHNR and CDR2 is FQNEAQ in the germline V gene (reference sequence). CDR3 length: 14 residues. Deletions cut 3 bases from V and 0 bases from J, with 8 bases between. The CDR3 nucleotides are TGTGCCAGCAGCTTTGGGCCCATGAACACTGAAGCTTTCTTT. It translates to CASSFGPMNTEAFF. The variable domain in full, with the rest retrieved from reference TRBV7-9 and TRBJ1-1, is DTGVSQNPRHKITKRGQNVTFRCDPISEHNRLYWYRQTLGQGPEFLTYFQNEAQLEKSRLLSDRFSAERPKGSFSTLEIQRTEQGDSAMYLCASSFGPMNTEAFFGQGTRLTVV.

V is TRBV4-1 and J is TRBJ1-6; the D is unclear. CDR3 length equals 16 residues. Trimming took off 0 bases at V and 10 bases at J, with 16 bases between the two ends. Germline V gives CDR1 MGHRA, CDR2 YSYEKL. The CDR3 nucleotides read TGCGCCAGCAGCCAAGAAGGTAAACTCCGCGGGTCACCCCTCCACTTT. It codes for CASSQEGKLRGSPLHF.

The rearrangement uses TRBV5-6 and TRBJ2-3, with TRBD2 identical over 12 bases. Germline CDR1 reads SGHDT; CDR2 reads YYEEEE. The length of the CDR3 is 17 residues. Germline trimming cut 1 base from V and 5 bases from J; bases unmatched to any gene: 8. The CDR3 DNA sequence: TGTGCCAGCAGCTTGAGACTAGCGGGGGCCTACGGAGATACGCAGTATTTT. Translation gives CASSLRLAGAYGDTQYF.

The gene calls are TRBV19 and TRBJ2-2, with 7 nucleotides matching TRBD1. V lost 7 bases, J lost 2 bases, and 10 bases stayed unmatched. The CDR3 has 16 amino acids. Germline V gene sequence: CDR1 LNHDA, CDR2 SQIVND (reference sequence). The CDR3 coding sequence is TGTGCCAGTACTGACCCCGGGACAGTCAACACCGGGGAGCTGTTTTTT. This sequence encodes CASTDPGTVNTGELFF.

As regards this clone: This same CDR3 is encoded by further DNA sequences in the sample. The chain is built from TRBV6-5 and TRBJ2-5; D is unclear. Looked up from germline, CDR1 is MNHEY and CDR2 is SVGAGI. This CDR3 region has 11 residues. Trimming shortened V by 5 bases and J by 0 bases, and 1 base separated the two germline ends. The CDR3 loop is CASSNQETQYF. CDR3 nucleotide sequence: TGTGCCAGCAGTAACCAAGAGACCCAGTACTTC.

The rearrangement links TRBV14 to TRBJ2-5; D is unresolved. The germline CDR1 and CDR2 sequences are SGHDN and FVKESK. This CDR3 is 17 amino acids long. Trimming shortened V by 0 bases and J by 0 bases, and 14 bases separated the two germline ends. The CDR3 region has the DNA TGTGCCAGCAGCCAAGATACAACCTTCCTGTACCAAGAGACCCAGTACTTC. Its protein product is CASSQDTTFLYQETQYF.

This clone appeared a single time. The chain carries TRBV6-5 and TRBJ1-6; 7 bases are a match to TRBD1. Germline CDR1 is MNHEY and CDR2 is SVGAGI. J was trimmed by 8 bases and V by 5 bases; bases with no gene match: 9. This CDR3 region has 15 residues. CDR3 nucleotides: TGTGCCAGCAGTCAAACGACAGGGAAGTATTCACCCCTCCACTTT. It is translated as CASSQTTGKYSPLHF.

The genes are TRBV19 and TRBJ2-7; tentatively, D is TRBD1 (6 bases). Germline V CDR1 and CDR2: LNHDA, SQIVND (reference sequence). The V end was cut by 2 bases, the J end by 2 bases, with 10 bases between. CDR3 size: 14 residues. The CDR3 sequence is CASSIRGSPYEQYF. As DNA, the CDR3 is TGTGCCAGTAGTATAAGGGGGTCTCCCTACGAGCAGTACTTC.

V and J are TRBV7-2 and TRBJ1-1; TRBD1 might be the D (5 bases). Germline V gene sequence: CDR1 SGHTA, CDR2 FQGNSA. Trimming stripped 2 bases from V and 0 bases from J, with 7 bases between. The CDR3 is 14 amino acids. The CDR3 protein is CASSLWGMNTEAFF. CDR3 in DNA: TGTGCCAGCAGCTTATGGGGGATGAACACTGAAGCTTTCTTT.

This chain links TRBV28 with TRBJ2-6; D remains unclear. The CDR3 runs to 15 residues. Trimming took 7 bases from V and 0 from J, leaving 10 bases between them. Germline CDR1 reads MDHEN; CDR2 reads SYDVKM. The CDR3 DNA reads TGTGCCAGCATTGGAGAGTCCTCTGGGGCCAACGTCCTGACTTTC. Translating it yields CASIGESSGANVLTF.

The genes are TRBV7-3 and TRBJ1-1, with D tentatively TRBD1 (6 bases). Germline V gene lookup returns CDR1 SGHTA and CDR2 FQGTGA. The CDR3 totals 14 residues. Trimming shortened V by 0 bases and J by 3 bases, and 8 bases separated the two germline ends. Written as DNA, the CDR3 is TGTGCCAGCAGCTTAACGAGGGGGGACACTGAAGCTTTCTTT. Translating it yields CASSLTRGDTEAFF.

CDR3 in amino acids: CASQKEAGADTIYF. DNA for the CDR3: TGTGCCAGCCAGAAGGAGGCAGGGGCAGACACCATATATTTT. This chain links TRBV6-5 with TRBJ1-3, with D perhaps matching TRBD1 (6 bases). The CDR3 runs 14 residues. Trimming took 8 bases from V and 8 from J, leaving 19 bases between them. Germline V gene data show CDR1 as MNHEY and CDR2 as SVGAGI.

V and J are TRBV5-1 and TRBJ1-5; D remains ambiguous. The CDR3 spans 13 residues. V lost 2 bases, J lost 0 bases, and 3 bases lay in between. Germline CDR1 is SGHRS and CDR2 is YFSETQ. The CDR3 sequence is CASSFGSNQPQHF. In nucleotides, the CDR3 is TGCGCCAGCAGCTTCGGTAGCAATCAGCCCCAGCATTTT.